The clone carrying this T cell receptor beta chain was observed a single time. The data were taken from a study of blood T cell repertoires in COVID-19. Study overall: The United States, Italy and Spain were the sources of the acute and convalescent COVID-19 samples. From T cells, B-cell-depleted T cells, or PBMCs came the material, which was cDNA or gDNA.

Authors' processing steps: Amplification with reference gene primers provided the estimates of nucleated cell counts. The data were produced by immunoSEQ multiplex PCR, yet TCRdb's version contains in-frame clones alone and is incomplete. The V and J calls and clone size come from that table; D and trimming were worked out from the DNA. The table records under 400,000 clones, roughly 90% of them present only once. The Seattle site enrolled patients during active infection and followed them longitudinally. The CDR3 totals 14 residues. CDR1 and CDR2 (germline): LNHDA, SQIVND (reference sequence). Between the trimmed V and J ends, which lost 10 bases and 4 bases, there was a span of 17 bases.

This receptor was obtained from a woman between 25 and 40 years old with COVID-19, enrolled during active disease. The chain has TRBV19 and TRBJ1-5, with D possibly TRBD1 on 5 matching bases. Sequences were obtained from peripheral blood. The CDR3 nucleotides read TGTGCCACCAAGAACGGGGGGGAGAATCAGCCCCAGCATTTT. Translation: CATKNGGENQPQHF.